This T cell receptor (beta chain) was observed in a study of monozygotic twins with inflammatory bowel disease. Study-wide results and caveats: Lower TCRbeta diversity (inverse Simpson) was seen in IBD patients than in healthy co-twins.

As to this clonotype: Its antigen remains unidentified.

Template switching was used to attach UMIs, which incorporated a 6-nucleotide sample barcode. Each CDR3 protein gets one entry in TCRdb, which reprocessed the 5' RACE reads and gives no DNA. The sample spans under 150,000 distinct CDR3 sequences; the ten largest clones claim 2% to 3%. The source material was blood. The receptor's source is a human donor with ulcerative colitis or Crohn's disease, or a healthy co-twin of an affected twin (not recorded which).

This CDR3 reads CASSVNGLAGGTHNEQFF. This chain joins TRBV9 and TRBJ2-1; TCRdb returns TRBD2, unconfirmable since there is no DNA. CDR1 is SGDLS and CDR2 is YYNGEE in the germline V gene. CDR3 length: 18 amino acids.